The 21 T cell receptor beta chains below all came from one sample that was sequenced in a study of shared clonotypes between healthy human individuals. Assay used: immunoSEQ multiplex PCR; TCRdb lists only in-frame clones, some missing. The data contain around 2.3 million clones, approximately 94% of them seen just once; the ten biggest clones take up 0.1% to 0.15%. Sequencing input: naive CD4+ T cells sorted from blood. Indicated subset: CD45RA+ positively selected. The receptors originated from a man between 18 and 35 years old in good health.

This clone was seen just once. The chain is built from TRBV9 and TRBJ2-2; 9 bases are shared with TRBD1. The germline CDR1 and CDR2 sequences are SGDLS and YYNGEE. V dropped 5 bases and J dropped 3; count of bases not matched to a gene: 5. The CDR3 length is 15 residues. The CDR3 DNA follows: TGTGCCAGCAGTACAGGGGGCTCGGACACCGGGGAGCTGTTTTTT. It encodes CASSTGGSDTGELFF.

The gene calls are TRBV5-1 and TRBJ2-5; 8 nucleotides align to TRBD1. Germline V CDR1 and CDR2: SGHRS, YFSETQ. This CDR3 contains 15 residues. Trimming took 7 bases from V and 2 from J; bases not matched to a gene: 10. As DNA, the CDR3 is TGCGCCAGCCGTCTTTTGGGGGACAGGCAAGAGACCCAGTACTTC. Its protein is CASRLLGDRQETQYF.

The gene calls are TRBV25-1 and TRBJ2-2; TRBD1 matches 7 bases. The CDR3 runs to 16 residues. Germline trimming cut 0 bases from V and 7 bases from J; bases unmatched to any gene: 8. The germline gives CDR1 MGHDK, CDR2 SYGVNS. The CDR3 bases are TGTGCCAGCAGTGAATATCGAACAGGGGCGGGCGGGGAGCTGTTTTTT. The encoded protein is CASSEYRTGAGGELFF.

CDR3 DNA sequence: TGCGCCAGCAGCTGGGGGGTTACAACGAACACTGAAGCTTTCTTT. Translating it yields CASSWGVTTNTEAFF. The chain combines TRBV5-1 with TRBJ1-1, with a possible D match to TRBD1 (5 bases). The CDR3 is 15 residues long. CDR1 SGHRS and CDR2 YFSETQ come from the germline V gene. V lost 3 bases, J lost 1 base, and 13 bases lay in between.

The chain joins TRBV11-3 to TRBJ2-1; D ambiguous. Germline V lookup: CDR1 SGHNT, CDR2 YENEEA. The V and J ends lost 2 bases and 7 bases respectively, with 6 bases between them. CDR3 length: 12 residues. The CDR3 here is CASSLQENEQFF. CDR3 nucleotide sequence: TGTGCCAGCAGCTTACAGGAAAATGAGCAGTTCTTC.

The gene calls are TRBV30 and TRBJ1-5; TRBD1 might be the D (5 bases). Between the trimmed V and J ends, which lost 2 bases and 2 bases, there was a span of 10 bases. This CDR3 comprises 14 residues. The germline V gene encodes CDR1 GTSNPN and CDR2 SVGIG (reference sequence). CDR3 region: CAWSSRERNQPQHF. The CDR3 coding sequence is TGTGCCTGGAGTTCCAGGGAACGCAATCAGCCCCAGCATTTT. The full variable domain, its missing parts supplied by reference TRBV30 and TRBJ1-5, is SQTIHQWPATLVQPVGSPLSLECTVEGTSNPNLYWYRQAAGRGLQLLFYSVGIGQISSEVPQNLSASRPQDRQFILSSKKLLLSDSGFYLCAWSSRERNQPQHFGDGTRLSIL.

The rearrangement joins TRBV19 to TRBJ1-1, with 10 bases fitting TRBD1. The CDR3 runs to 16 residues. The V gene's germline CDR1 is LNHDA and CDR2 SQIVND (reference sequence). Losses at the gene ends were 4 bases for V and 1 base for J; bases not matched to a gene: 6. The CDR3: CASSTWTGGRNTEAFF. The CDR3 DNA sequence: TGTGCCAGTAGTACCTGGACAGGGGGAAGGAACACTGAAGCTTTCTTT.

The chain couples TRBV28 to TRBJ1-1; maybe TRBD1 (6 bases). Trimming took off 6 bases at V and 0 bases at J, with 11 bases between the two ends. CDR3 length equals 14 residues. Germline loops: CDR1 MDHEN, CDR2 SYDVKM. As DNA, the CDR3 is TGTGCCAGCAGGGCAGGGGCGATGAACACTGAAGCTTTCTTT. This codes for CASRAGAMNTEAFF.

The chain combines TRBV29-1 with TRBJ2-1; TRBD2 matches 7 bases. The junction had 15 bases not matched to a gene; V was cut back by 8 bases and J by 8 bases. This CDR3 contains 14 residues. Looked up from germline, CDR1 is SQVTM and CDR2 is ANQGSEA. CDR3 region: CSTRWAGTTDEQFF. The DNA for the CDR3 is TGCAGCACAAGATGGGCCGGGACTACCGATGAGCAGTTCTTC.

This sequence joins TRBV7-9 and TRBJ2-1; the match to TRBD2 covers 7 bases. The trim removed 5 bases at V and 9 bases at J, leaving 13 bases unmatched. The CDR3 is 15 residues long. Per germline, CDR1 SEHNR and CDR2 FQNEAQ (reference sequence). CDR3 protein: CASSATSFPFPEQFF. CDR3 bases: TGTGCCAGCAGCGCGACTAGCTTCCCCTTTCCTGAGCAGTTCTTC.

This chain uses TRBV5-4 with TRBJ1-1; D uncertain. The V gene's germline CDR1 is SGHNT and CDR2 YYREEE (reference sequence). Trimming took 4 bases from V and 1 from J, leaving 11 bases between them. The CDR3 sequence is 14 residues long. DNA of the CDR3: TGTGCCAGCAGCCGAGGTGTCGGGAACACTGAAGCTTTCTTT. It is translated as CASSRGVGNTEAFF.

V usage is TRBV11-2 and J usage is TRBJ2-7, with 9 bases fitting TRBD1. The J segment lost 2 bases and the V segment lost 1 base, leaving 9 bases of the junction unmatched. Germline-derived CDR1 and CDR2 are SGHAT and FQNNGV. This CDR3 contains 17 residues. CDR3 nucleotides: TGTGCCAGCAGCTTAGCACCCACAGGGGGCCGGACCTACGAGCAGTACTTC. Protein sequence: CASSLAPTGGRTYEQYF.

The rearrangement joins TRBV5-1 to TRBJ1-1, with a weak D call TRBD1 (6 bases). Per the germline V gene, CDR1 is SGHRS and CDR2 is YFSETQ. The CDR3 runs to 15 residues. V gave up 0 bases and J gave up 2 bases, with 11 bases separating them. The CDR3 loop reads CASSLAKGVNTEAFF. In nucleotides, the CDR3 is TGCGCCAGCAGCTTGGCCAAGGGGGTAAACACTGAAGCTTTCTTT.

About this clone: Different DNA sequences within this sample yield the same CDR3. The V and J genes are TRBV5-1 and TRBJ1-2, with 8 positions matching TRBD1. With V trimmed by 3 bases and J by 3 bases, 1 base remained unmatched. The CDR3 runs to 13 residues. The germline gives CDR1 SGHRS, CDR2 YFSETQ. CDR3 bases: TGCGCCAGCAGCTCACAGGGGGACTATGGCTACACCTTC. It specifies CASSSQGDYGYTF.

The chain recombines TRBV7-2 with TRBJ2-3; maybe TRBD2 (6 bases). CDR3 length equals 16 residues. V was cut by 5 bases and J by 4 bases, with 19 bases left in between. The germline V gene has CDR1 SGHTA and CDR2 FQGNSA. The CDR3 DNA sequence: TGTGCCAGCAGCCCCGGAGGGAGTGCGGGACCAGATACGCAGTATTTT. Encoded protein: CASSPGGSAGPDTQYF.

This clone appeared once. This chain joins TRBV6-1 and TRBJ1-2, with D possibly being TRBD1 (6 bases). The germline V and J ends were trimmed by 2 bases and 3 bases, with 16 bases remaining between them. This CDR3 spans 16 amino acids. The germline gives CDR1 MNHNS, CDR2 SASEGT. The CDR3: CASSERQGIVYYGYTF. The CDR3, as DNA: TGTGCCAGCAGTGAAAGGCAGGGGATAGTTTACTATGGCTACACCTTC.

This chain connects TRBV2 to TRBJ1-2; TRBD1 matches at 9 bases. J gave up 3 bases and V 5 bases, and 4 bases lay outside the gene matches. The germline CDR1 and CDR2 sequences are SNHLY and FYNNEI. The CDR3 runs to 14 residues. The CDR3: CASSTGTGYYGYTF. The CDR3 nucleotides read TGTGCCAGCAGTACCGGGACAGGGTACTATGGCTACACCTTC.

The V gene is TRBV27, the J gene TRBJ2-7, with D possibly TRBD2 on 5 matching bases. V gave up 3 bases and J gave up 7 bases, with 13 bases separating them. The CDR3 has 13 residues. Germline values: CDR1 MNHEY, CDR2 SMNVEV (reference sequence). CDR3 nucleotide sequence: TGTGCCAGCAGTTTCCCTGCCGGAGGAGAGCAGTACTTC. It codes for CASSFPAGGEQYF.

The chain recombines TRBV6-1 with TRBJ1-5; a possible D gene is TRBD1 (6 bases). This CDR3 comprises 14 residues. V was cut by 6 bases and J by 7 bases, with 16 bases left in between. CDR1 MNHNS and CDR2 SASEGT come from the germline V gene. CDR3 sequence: CASRLHRVEQPQHF. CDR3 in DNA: TGTGCCAGCAGGCTTCACAGGGTAGAACAGCCCCAGCATTTT.

CDR3 loop: CASSLDAEYEQYF. The CDR3 nucleotides read TGTGCCAGCAGCTTAGATGCAGAGTACGAGCAGTACTTC. The gene calls are TRBV11-1 and TRBJ2-7; D remains ambiguous. The germline V and J ends were trimmed by 1 base and 4 bases, with 8 bases remaining between them. CDR1 SGHAT and CDR2 FQDESV come from the germline V gene (reference sequence). CDR3 length: 13 amino acids.

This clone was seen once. The CDR3, as DNA: TGTGCCTGGGGCTCTACTACAGGGTCAAACACCATATATTTT. This encodes CAWGSTTGSNTIYF. V and J are TRBV30 and TRBJ1-3, with a weak D call TRBD1 (6 bases). The CDR3 spans 14 residues. Trimming removed 5 bases at V and 6 bases at J, with 17 bases between. Germline-derived CDR1 and CDR2 are GTSNPN and SVGIG (reference sequence).